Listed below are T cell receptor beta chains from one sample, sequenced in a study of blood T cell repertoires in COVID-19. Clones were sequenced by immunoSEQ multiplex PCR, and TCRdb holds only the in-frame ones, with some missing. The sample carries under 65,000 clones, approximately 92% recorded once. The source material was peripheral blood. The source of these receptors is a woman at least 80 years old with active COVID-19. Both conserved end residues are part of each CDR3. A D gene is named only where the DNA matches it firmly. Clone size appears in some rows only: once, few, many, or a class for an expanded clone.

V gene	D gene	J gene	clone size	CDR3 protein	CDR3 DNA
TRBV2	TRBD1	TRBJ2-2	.	CASRGGVDTGELFF	TGTGCCAGCAGAGGGGGCGTCGACACCGGGGAGCTGTTTTTT
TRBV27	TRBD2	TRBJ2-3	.	CASSPSGKTTDTQYF	TGTGCCAGCAGTCCTAGCGGGAAGACCACAGATACGCAGTATTTT
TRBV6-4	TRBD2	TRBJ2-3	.	CASSSSSGGPGSTDTQYF	TGTGCCAGCAGTTCATCTAGCGGGGGGCCGGGGAGCACAGATACGCAGTATTTT
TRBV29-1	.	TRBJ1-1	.	CSVFARTEAFF	TGCAGCGTTTTTGCACGGACTGAAGCTTTCTTT
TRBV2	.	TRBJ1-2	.	CAISGVSYGYTF	TGTGCCATATCCGGGGTTTCCTATGGCTACACCTTC
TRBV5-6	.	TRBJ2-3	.	CASSPYYTDTQYF	TGTGCCAGCAGCCCGTACTACACAGATACGCAGTATTTT
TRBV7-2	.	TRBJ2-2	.	CASSLAPRGTGELFF	TGTGCCAGCAGCTTAGCACCCAGGGGCACCGGGGAGCTGTTTTTT
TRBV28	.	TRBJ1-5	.	CASSPQNQPQHF	TGTGCCAGCAGCCCCCAAAATCAGCCCCAGCATTTT
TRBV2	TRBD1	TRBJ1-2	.	CASRSRGFGYGYTF	TGTGCCAGCAGGTCCAGGGGGTTTGGCTATGGCTACACCTTC
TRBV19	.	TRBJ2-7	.	CASSRGSYEQYF	TGTGCCAGTAGCCGAGGAAGTTACGAGCAGTACTTC
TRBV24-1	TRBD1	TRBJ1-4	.	CATSEGTGEGKLFF	TGTGCCACCAGTGAGGGGACAGGGGAAGGAAAACTGTTTTTT
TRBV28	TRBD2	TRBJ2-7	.	CASSLAPSGGPQYF	TGTGCCAGCAGTTTAGCGCCTAGCGGGGGCCCTCAGTACTTC
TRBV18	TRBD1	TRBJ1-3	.	CASQPGQGNWGSGNTIYF	TGTGCCAGCCAACCGGGACAGGGAAATTGGGGCTCTGGAAACACCATATATTTT
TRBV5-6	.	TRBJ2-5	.	CASSFLGPQEKETQYF	TGTGCCAGCAGCTTTTTAGGCCCACAGGAGAAAGAGACCCAGTACTTC
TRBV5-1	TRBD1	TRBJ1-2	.	CASSLSMGQKVSGYTF	TGCGCCAGCAGCTTGTCTATGGGACAGAAGGTTTCGGGCTACACCTTC
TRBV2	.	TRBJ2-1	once	CASRAGLRYNEQFF	TGTGCCAGCAGGGCCGGACTCCGATACAATGAGCAGTTCTTC
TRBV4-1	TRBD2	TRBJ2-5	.	CASSQASSGAGETQYF	TGCGCCAGCAGCCAAGCTAGTAGCGGGGCAGGAGAGACCCAGTACTTC
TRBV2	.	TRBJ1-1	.	CASTVDRGGGTEAFF	TGTGCCAGCACCGTGGATCGGGGAGGGGGCACTGAAGCTTTCTTT
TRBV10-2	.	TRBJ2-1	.	CASSELPGLSSYNEQFF	TGCGCCAGCAGTGAACTCCCGGGACTGAGCTCCTACAATGAGCAGTTCTTC
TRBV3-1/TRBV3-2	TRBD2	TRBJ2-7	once	CASSHGLRSGSRGSYEQYF	TGTGCCAGCAGCCACGGTCTTAGGAGCGGGAGTCGGGGCTCCTACGAGCAGTACTTC
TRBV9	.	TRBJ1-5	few	CASSTRTGLQPQHF	TGTGCCAGCAGCACTAGAACAGGGCTTCAGCCCCAGCATTTT
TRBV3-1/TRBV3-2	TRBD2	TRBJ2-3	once	CASSQALAGGITQYF	TGTGCCAGCAGCCAAGCGCTAGCGGGGGGCATCACGCAGTATTTT
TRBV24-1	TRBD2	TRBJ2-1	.	CATSDTGTSGGYEQFF	TGTGCCACCAGTGATACCGGGACTAGCGGGGGCTATGAGCAGTTCTTC
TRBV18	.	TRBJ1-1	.	CASSPLMNTEAFF	TGTGCCAGCTCACCTCTAATGAACACTGAAGCTTTCTTT
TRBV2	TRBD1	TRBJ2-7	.	CATTRTGVYEQYF	TGTGCCACCACTAGGACAGGGGTCTACGAGCAGTACTTC
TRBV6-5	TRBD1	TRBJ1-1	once	CASSTSRDRGAEAFF	TGTGCCAGCAGTACAAGCCGGGACAGGGGGGCTGAAGCTTTCTTT
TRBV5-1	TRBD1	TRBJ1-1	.	CASSSHDRGKTEAFF	TGCGCCAGCAGCTCCCATGACAGGGGGAAGACTGAAGCTTTCTTT
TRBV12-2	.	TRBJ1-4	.	CASRFSSGGGEKLFF	TGTGCAAGTCGCTTCTCTTCAGGCGGGGGCGAAAAACTGTTTTTT
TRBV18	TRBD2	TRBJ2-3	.	CASSAASRGGDTQYF	TGTGCCAGCTCCGCTGCTTCGCGGGGGGGAGATACGCAGTATTTT
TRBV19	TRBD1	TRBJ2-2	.	CASSLGQGGGNTGELFF	TGTGCCAGTAGTCTGGGACAGGGTGGGGGAAACACCGGGGAGCTGTTTTTT
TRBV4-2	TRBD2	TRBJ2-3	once	CASSQDRTSGGTDTQYF	TGTGCCAGCAGCCAAGACCGGACTAGCGGTGGCACAGATACGCAGTATTTT
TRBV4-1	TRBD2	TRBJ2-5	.	CASSQDYPSGRETQYF	TGCGCCAGCAGCCAAGATTACCCTAGCGGGAGGGAGACCCAGTACTTC
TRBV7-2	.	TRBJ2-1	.	CASSLNLGQDNEQFF	TGTGCCAGCAGCTTAAATTTGGGACAAGACAATGAGCAGTTCTTC
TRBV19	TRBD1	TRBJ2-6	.	CASSPGGSGANVLTF	TGTGCCAGTAGTCCAGGGGGCTCTGGGGCCAACGTCCTGACTTTC
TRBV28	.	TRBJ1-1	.	CASRTPGNAEAFF	TGTGCCAGCCGCACGCCTGGCAACGCTGAAGCTTTCTTT
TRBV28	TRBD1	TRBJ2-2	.	CASSPSGGSGELFF	TGTGCCAGCAGTCCCTCAGGGGGCTCCGGGGAGCTGTTTTTT
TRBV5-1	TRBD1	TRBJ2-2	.	CASSIGQGRNTGELFF	TGCGCCAGCAGCATCGGACAGGGCAGGAACACCGGGGAGCTGTTTTTT
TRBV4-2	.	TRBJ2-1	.	CASSRESDNEQFF	TGTGCCAGCAGCCGAGAATCTGACAATGAGCAGTTCTTC
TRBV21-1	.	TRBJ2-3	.	CASSPRDIERGTSSTDTQYF	TGTGCCAGCAGCCCTCGGGACATAGAGAGGGGCACCTCTAGCACAGATACGCAGTATTTT
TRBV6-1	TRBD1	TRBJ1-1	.	CASSEMGQINTEAFF	TGTGCCAGCAGTGAAATGGGACAGATTAACACTGAAGCTTTCTTT
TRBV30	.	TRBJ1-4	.	CAWKPGWDEKLFF	TGTGCCTGGAAGCCAGGGTGGGATGAAAAACTGTTTTTT
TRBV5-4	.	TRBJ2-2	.	CASSLEAGPGELFF	TGTGCCAGCAGCTTGGAGGCGGGCCCCGGGGAGCTGTTTTTT
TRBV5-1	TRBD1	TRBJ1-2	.	CASKTGDYGYTF	TGCGCCAGTAAGACAGGGGACTATGGCTACACCTTC
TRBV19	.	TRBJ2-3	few	CASSPSTDTQYF	TGTGCCAGTAGCCCTAGCACAGATACGCAGTATTTT
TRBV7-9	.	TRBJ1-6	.	CASSPRGSYNLPLHF	TGTGCCAGCAGCCCGCGGGGATCGTATAATTTACCCCTCCACTTT
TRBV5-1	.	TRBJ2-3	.	CASSLAPQRSTDTQYF	TGCGCCAGCAGCTTGGCCCCACAACGTAGCACAGATACGCAGTATTTT
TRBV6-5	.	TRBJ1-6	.	CASRDSIRNSPLHF	TGTGCCAGCAGAGACAGCATACGAAATTCACCCCTCCACTTT
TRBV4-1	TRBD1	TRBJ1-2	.	CASSQGRGQGRIYGYTF	TGCGCCAGCAGCCAAGGCCGGGGACAGGGGCGAATCTATGGCTACACCTTC
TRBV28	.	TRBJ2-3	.	CATGGATDTQYF	TGTGCCACCGGCGGGGCCACAGATACGCAGTATTTT
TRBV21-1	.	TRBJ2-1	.	CASSKDREGLAGGPGSYNEQFF	TGTGCCAGCAGCAAAGATCGGGAGGGACTAGCGGGAGGGCCTGGCTCCTACAATGAGCAGTTCTTC
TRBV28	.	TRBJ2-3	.	CASKTRGGNTQYF	TGTGCCAGCAAAACAAGGGGGGGGAATACGCAGTATTTT
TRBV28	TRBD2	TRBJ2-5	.	CASSLRLAGVETQYF	TGTGCCAGCAGTTTACGACTAGCGGGGGTGGAGACCCAGTACTTC
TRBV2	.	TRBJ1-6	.	CASSEAGGKSSYNSPLHF	TGTGCCAGCAGTGAAGCCGGCGGGAAGAGCTCCTATAATTCACCCCTCCACTTT
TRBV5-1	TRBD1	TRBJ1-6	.	CASSPEGARDSPLHF	TGCGCCAGCAGCCCGGAGGGGGCGCGGGATTCACCCCTCCACTTT
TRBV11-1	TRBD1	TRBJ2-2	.	CASSTGGAGTGELFF	TGTGCCAGCAGTACAGGGGGCGCGGGAACCGGGGAGCTGTTTTTT
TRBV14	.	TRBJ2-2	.	CASSQVLGDTNTGELFF	TGTGCCAGCAGCCAAGTTCTGGGAGACACTAACACCGGGGAGCTGTTTTTT
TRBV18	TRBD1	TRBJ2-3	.	CASSLGTGGTDTQYF	TGTGCCAGCTCACTTGGGACAGGGGGCACAGATACGCAGTATTTT
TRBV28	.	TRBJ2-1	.	CASSFSSGLGTLLNEQFF	TGTGCCAGCAGTTTTTCGAGTGGGCTTGGGACTCTACTCAATGAGCAGTTCTTC
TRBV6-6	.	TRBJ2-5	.	CASSIGQGHQETQYF	TGTGCCAGCAGTATCGGCCAGGGGCACCAAGAGACCCAGTACTTC